Reported below is one T cell receptor (beta chain). Its antigen remains unknown. With a duration under 2 months, the hyperthyroidism was newly diagnosed in patients aged 18 to 65. Clinical symptoms, serum thyroxine, TRAb, thyroid ultrasound and orbital computed tomography established diagnosis. This sample is drawn from a study of T cells in Graves' hyperthyroidism and ophthalmopathy. Template material for amplifying TCR beta CDR3 regions consisted of RNA transcripts. Primed by the HTBI set, a first-round RT-PCR was run on the TCR CDR3. One entry per CDR3 protein results from TCRdb running MiXCR on the multiplex PCR reads. The sample carries hundreds of thousands of distinct CDR3 sequences, less than 15% recorded once. The study, taken as a whole, reports: Blood also showed most of the thyroid clonotypes that were expanded above 0.001.

CDR3 length: 13 residues. The V gene end was trimmed by 2 bases and the J gene end by 5 bases; junction bases not matched to a gene: 2. Germline V gene data show CDR1 as MNHGY and CDR2 as SVAAGI. The receptor was isolated from a woman aged 18-29 years with Graves' hyperthyroidism. J is TRBJ2-5 and V is TRBV6-9, with 7 bases aligning to TRBD2. The sequenced sample consisted of blood. The CDR3 DNA reads as TGTGCCAGCAGTTATATCGGGGGGGAGACCCAGTACTTC. Residues: CASSYIGGETQYF.